A selection of T cell receptor beta chains follows, all from one sample in a study of T cells in Graves' hyperthyroidism and ophthalmopathy. MiXCR was run by TCRdb on the multiplex PCR reads, yielding one entry per CDR3 protein. The sample lists under 350,000 distinct CDR3 sequences, about 17% occurring once. Source material: blood. These TCRs come from a woman aged 55 to 70 with Graves' ophthalmopathy. The CDR3 runs from the conserved cysteine through the conserved F or W. The D gene is left open where the match is weak. Clone size, where shown, is once, few, many, or a class for clones that have expanded.

>TRBD2|few|TRBJ2-3|TRBV3-1
CASSDPGESTSGRGADTQYF
TGTGCCAGCAGCGACCCCGGCGAGTCGACTAGCGGGAGAGGAGCAGATACGCAGTATTTT
>TRBD2|NA|TRBJ2-1|TRBV3-1
CASSRRASGYYNEQFF
TGTGCCAGCAGCCGCAGGGCTAGCGGGTACTACAATGAGCAGTTCTTC
>NA|few|TRBJ1-5|TRBV18
CASSPSGQDQPQHF
TGTGCCAGCTCACCCTCGGGACAAGATCAGCCCCAGCATTTT
>NA|many|TRBJ1-1|TRBV30
CAIQWNTEAFF
TGTGCCATACAGTGGAACACTGAAGCTTTCTTT
>TRBD1|NA|TRBJ1-2|TRBV19
CASSSGQGYHYGYTF
TGTGCCAGTAGTTCAGGACAGGGTTATCACTATGGCTACACCTTC
>NA|many|TRBJ2-1|TRBV6-2/TRBV6-3
CASSYKVNEQFF
TGTGCCAGCAGTTACAAGGTCAATGAGCAGTTCTTC
>NA|NA|TRBJ2-3|TRBV7-2
CASSFKYTQYF
TGTGCCAGCAGCTTTAAGTATACGCAGTATTTT
>NA|many|TRBJ1-1|TRBV3-1
CASSQDRIEAFF
TGTGCCAGCAGCCAAGATCGAATTGAAGCTTTCTTT
>TRBD1|many|TRBJ2-5|TRBV24-1
CATSDATGDEETQYF
TGTGCCACCAGTGATGCCACAGGGGACGAAGAGACCCAGTACTTC
>NA|NA|TRBJ2-7|TRBV15
CATSRDPRVVEQYF
TGTGCCACCAGCAGAGATCCGAGGGTTGTCGAGCAGTACTTC
>NA|many|TRBJ1-2|TRBV4-1
CASSQQQLVDGYTF
TGCGCCAGCAGCCAACAACAGCTTGTTGATGGCTACACCTTC
>NA|many|TRBJ2-1|TRBV20-1
CSAPPDSSYNEQFF
TGCAGTGCCCCCCCGGACTCTTCCTACAATGAGCAGTTCTTC
>NA|many|TRBJ2-7|TRBV12-3/TRBV12-4
CASSFARGEQYF
TGTGCCAGCAGTTTTGCGAGAGGGGAGCAGTACTTC